These 2 T cell receptor beta chains were all obtained from the same sample, sequenced in a study of cytotoxic CD8 clonotypes in ibrutinib-treated CLL. Here immunoSEQ multiplex PCR was the method, and the copy in TCRdb shows in-frame clones only, minus some. Of 300,000 to 350,000 clones in the sample, around four fifths were seen once. The sequencing here drew on PBMCs, taken before ibrutinib treatment. The receptors derive from a human donor with chronic lymphocytic leukemia.

V gene TRBV27 combines with J gene TRBJ1-2; D uncertain. V was pared by 3 bases and J by 3 bases, with 8 bases between. The CDR3 is 13 residues long. The V gene's germline CDR1 is MNHEY and CDR2 SMNVEV (reference sequence). The CDR3 here is CASSFIRDYGYTF. CDR3 nucleotides: TGTGCCAGCAGTTTTATCAGAGACTATGGCTACACCTTC.

J is TRBJ1-4 and V is TRBV29-1, with D possibly matching TRBD1 (6 bases). The CDR3 covers 13 residues. Germline loops: CDR1 SQVTM, CDR2 ANQGSEA. Trimming cost V 5 bases and J 3 bases, with 10 bases left between them. CDR3 in DNA: TGCAGCGTTCGCGACAGGTCTAATGAAAAACTGTTTTTT. It specifies CSVRDRSNEKLFF.